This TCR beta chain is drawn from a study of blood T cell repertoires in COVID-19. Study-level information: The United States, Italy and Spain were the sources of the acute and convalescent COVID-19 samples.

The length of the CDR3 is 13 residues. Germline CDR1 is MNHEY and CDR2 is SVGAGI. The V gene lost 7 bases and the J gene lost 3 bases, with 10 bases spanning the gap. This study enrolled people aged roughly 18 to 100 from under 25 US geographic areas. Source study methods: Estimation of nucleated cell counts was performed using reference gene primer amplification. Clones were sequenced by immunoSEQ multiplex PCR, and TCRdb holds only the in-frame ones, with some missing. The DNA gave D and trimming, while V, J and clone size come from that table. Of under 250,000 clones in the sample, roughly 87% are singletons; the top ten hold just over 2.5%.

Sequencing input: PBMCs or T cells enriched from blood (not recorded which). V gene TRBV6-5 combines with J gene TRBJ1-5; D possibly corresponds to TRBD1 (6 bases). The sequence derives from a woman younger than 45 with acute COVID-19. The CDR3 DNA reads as TGTGCCAGCATACAGGGTTTCAATCAGCCCCAGCATTTT. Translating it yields CASIQGFNQPQHF.